These 9 T cell receptor beta chains share one sample of origin, sequenced in a study of T cell repertoires in cytomegalovirus infection (dated by TCRdb to between 2019 and 2020). The sequencer was an Illumina HiSeq 1500. TCRdb's own reprocessing of the public reads used fastp at Q25 and MiXCR and kept productive beta chains. Merged by CDR3 protein, the rows form single entries marked with the most common genes and DNA. The sample table holds around 530,000 distinct CDR3 sequences, of which less than 30% were seen once. About 12% of the sample lies in the top ten. The sequenced sample consisted of PBMCs. The receptor source for this set is a human donor in good health (CMV status not recorded). Some clones in this sample may be carry-over from other donors' samples.

The J gene is TRBJ1-1, the V gene TRBV6-2 or TRBV6-3; 9 bases are a match to TRBD1. Germline CDR1 is MNHEY and CDR2 is SVGEGT. The CDR3 runs to 16 residues. V gave up 5 bases and J gave up 2 bases; unmatched junction bases: 9. The CDR3 region is CASSPPGQGLNTEAFF. CDR3 sequence (DNA): TGTGCCAGCAGTCCCCCGGGACAGGGACTTAACACTGAAGCTTTCTTT.

The chain combines TRBV7-9 with TRBJ2-1; 7 bases map to TRBD1. Trimming cost V 7 bases and J 6 bases; bases outside gene matches: 12. The CDR3 extends over 15 amino acids. Germline V gives CDR1 SEHNR, CDR2 FQNEAQ (reference sequence). The CDR3 region is CASTAPDRPSNEQFF. DNA of the CDR3: TGTGCCAGCACCGCCCCGGACAGGCCTTCCAATGAGCAGTTCTTC.

The genes are TRBV12-3 or TRBV12-4 and TRBJ1-1; 12 bases are shared with TRBD1. This CDR3 contains 16 residues. The trim removed 5 bases at V and 0 bases at J, leaving 4 bases unmatched. In DNA, the CDR3 is TGTGCCAGCAGTCCCGGGACAGGGGGCGTGAACACTGAAGCTTTCTTT. Translation gives CASSPGTGGVNTEAFF.

The chain carries TRBV19 and TRBJ1-2; a weak D match, TRBD1 (5 bases). The germline V and J ends were trimmed by 6 bases and 4 bases, with 15 bases remaining between them. This CDR3 has 14 residues. Germline lookup yields CDR1 LNHDA and CDR2 SQIVND (reference sequence). CDR3 protein: CASSPNTGGYGYTF. In nucleotides, the CDR3 is TGTGCCAGTAGCCCTAATACCGGGGGCTATGGCTACACCTTC.

This clonotype was recorded at least ten times. The chain recombines TRBV28 with TRBJ2-2, with 7 bases identical to TRBD1. Losses at the gene ends were 5 bases for V and 5 bases for J; bases not matched to a gene: 5. CDR3 length: 14 residues. From germline, CDR1 is MDHEN and CDR2 SYDVKM. CDR3 in DNA: TGTGCCAGCAGTCCTAGGACAGGTACCGGGGAGCTGTTTTTT. This codes for CASSPRTGTGELFF.

This clonotype has a handful of counts. This chain links TRBV7-2 with TRBJ2-1; D uncertain. This CDR3 has 15 amino acids. Trimming took 3 bases from V and 0 from J, leaving 9 bases between them. Germline CDR1 is SGHTA and CDR2 is FQGNSA. CDR3 sequence reads: CASSFLVSSYNEQFF. The CDR3 DNA reads TGTGCCAGCAGCTTCCTGGTGAGCTCCTACAATGAGCAGTTCTTC.

This clonotype was counted between two and nine times. V is TRBV19 and J is TRBJ1-1, with a tentative D call TRBD1 (5 bases). This CDR3 contains 14 residues. The ends were cut back, 1 base at V and 11 bases at J, with 17 bases in the middle. Germline values: CDR1 LNHDA, CDR2 SQIVND (reference sequence). This CDR3 is CASSIGPMGRGAFF. The CDR3 DNA reads as TGTGCCAGTAGTATAGGTCCCATGGGGCGAGGGGCTTTCTTT.

CDR3 protein: CASSGERTGGGGSYNEQFF. As DNA, the CDR3 is TGTGCCAGCAGTGGGGAACGGACAGGGGGCGGGGGGTCCTACAATGAGCAGTTCTTC. V usage is TRBV27 and J usage is TRBJ2-1; 11 bases are a match to TRBD1. Germline V gives CDR1 MNHEY, CDR2 SMNVEV (reference sequence). V shed 5 bases and J 1 base; nucleotides not matched to a gene: 13. The CDR3 is 19 amino acids.

This clonotype was picked up a small number of times. The chain combines TRBV4-3 with TRBJ1-6; D not certain. The CDR3 runs 14 residues. The germline V gene encodes CDR1 LGHNA and CDR2 YSLEER. V was trimmed by 3 bases and J by 4 bases, leaving 7 bases between them. CDR3 DNA: TGCGCCAGCAGCCAGGAACAGTATAATTCACCCCTCCACTTT. Protein: CASSQEQYNSPLHF.